What follows are 29 T cell receptor beta chains derived from one specimen sequenced in a study of T cell responses to AZD1222 COVID-19 vaccine. Sequenced by immunoSEQ multiplex PCR; TCRdb stores in-frame clones only, minus some. The sample holds over 100,000 clones, roughly 90% seen once. Sequenced here: peripheral blood, sampled on day 0 of AZD1222 vaccination. The origin of the receptors is an adult in good health.

The V gene is TRBV3-1 (or the pseudogene TRBV3-2), the J gene TRBJ2-1; D is possibly TRBD1 (6 bases). The CDR3 contains 13 residues. CDR1 and CDR2 (germline): LGHDT, YNNKEL (reference sequence). Trimming removed 3 bases at V and 6 bases at J, with 9 bases between. CDR3 coding DNA: TGTGCCAGCAGCCACTTAGGGGGCAATGAGCAGTTCTTC. Translation: CASSHLGGNEQFF.

This rearrangement joins TRBV13 to TRBJ1-2; 10 nucleotides agree with TRBD1. This CDR3 has 16 amino acids. Germline V CDR1 and CDR2: PRHDT, FYEKMQ (reference sequence). V was clipped by 4 bases and J by 5 bases; unmatched bases: 10. CDR3 nucleotides: TGTGCCAGCAGCTCCGGGACAGGGGATCAAGGGTATGGCTACACCTTC. Translated: CASSSGTGDQGYGYTF.

The J gene is TRBJ2-1, the V gene TRBV7-2, with D hard to call. Between the trimmed V and J ends, which lost 5 bases and 6 bases, there was a span of 11 bases. The CDR3 sequence is 13 residues long. CDR1 is SGHTA, CDR2 FQGNSA, per germline. The CDR3 DNA sequence: TGTGCCAGCAGCCCTCGCCCGATCAATGAGCAGTTCTTC. Translated, it gives CASSPRPINEQFF.

The V and J genes are TRBV5-1 and TRBJ2-1, with D tentatively TRBD2 (6 bases). The germline V and J ends were trimmed by 4 bases and 5 bases, with 16 bases remaining between them. Germline assignment: CDR1 SGHRS and CDR2 YFSETQ. CDR3 length equals 15 residues. CDR3 region: CASSPGLARDNEQFF. DNA of the CDR3: TGCGCCAGCAGCCCGGGGCTAGCGAGAGACAATGAGCAGTTCTTC.

V gene TRBV7-2 combines with J gene TRBJ1-1; D is unresolved. V was trimmed by 1 base and J by 4 bases, leaving 13 bases between them. The CDR3 is 15 residues long. Germline CDR1 SGHTA, CDR2 FQGNSA. CDR3 residues: CASSLVGLLPTEAFF. Here the CDR3 DNA reads TGTGCCAGCAGCTTAGTAGGGCTTCTCCCCACTGAAGCTTTCTTT.

The chain has TRBV28 and TRBJ1-3, with TRBD1 matching 10 bases. The ends lost 0 bases at V and 5 bases at J; junction bases unmatched: 1. Germline V gene sequence: CDR1 MDHEN, CDR2 SYDVKM. This CDR3 is 15 amino acids long. The CDR3 coding sequence is TGTGCCAGCAGTTTATGGGGACAGGGGAGAAACACCATATATTTT. Its protein product is CASSLWGQGRNTIYF.

The chain couples TRBV4-3 to TRBJ1-2; D gene unclear. Germline V lookup: CDR1 LGHNA, CDR2 YSLEER. The CDR3 covers 18 residues. Trimming removed 1 base from V and 0 bases from J, with 18 bases in between. CDR3 region: CASSQGPGTMSANYGYTF. Written as DNA, the CDR3 is TGCGCCAGCAGCCAAGGGCCGGGAACCATGAGCGCTAACTATGGCTACACCTTC.

V usage is TRBV5-8 and J usage is TRBJ2-7, with 8 bases fitting TRBD2. CDR3 size: 17 residues. Germline V gene sequence: CDR1 SGHTS, CDR2 YDEGEE. V trimming: 3 bases; J trimming: 3 bases; junction bases outside the gene matches: 14. CDR3 DNA: TGTGCCAGCAGCTCACAAGTTCGAGGACTAGCAGGCTACGAGCAGTACTTC. It specifies CASSSQVRGLAGYEQYF.

The chain couples TRBV11-2 to TRBJ1-3; D possibly corresponds to TRBD1 (5 bases). The V gene lost 1 base and the J gene lost 9 bases, with 13 bases spanning the gap. Germline V gives CDR1 SGHAT, CDR2 FQNNGV. The CDR3 loop spans 14 amino acids. Written as DNA, the CDR3 is TGTGCCAGCAGCTTAGGACAGACCGGGGGCACCATATATTTT. Protein: CASSLGQTGGTIYF.

This clone appeared once. The chain has TRBV7-8 and TRBJ2-7; unclear D gene. The CDR3 is 14 residues long. V dropped 1 base and J dropped 0 bases, with 7 bases sitting between them. The germline V gene has CDR1 SGHVS and CDR2 FQNEAQ. CDR3 region: CASSLGGLSYEQYF. The CDR3 nucleotides read TGTGCCAGCAGCTTAGGCGGCCTCTCCTACGAGCAGTACTTC.

The gene calls are TRBV2 and TRBJ2-1; D uncertain. V was clipped by 3 bases and J by 9 bases, with 9 bases between them. CDR3 size: 12 residues. Germline V gives CDR1 SNHLY, CDR2 FYNNEI. This CDR3 reads CASSDLDAEQFF. The CDR3 DNA follows: TGTGCCAGCAGTGATTTGGACGCTGAGCAGTTCTTC.

The chain employs TRBV4-3 and TRBJ1-6; D is ambiguous. This CDR3 is 15 amino acids long. Between the trimmed V and J ends, which lost 1 base and 5 bases, there was a span of 9 bases. The germline gives CDR1 LGHNA, CDR2 YSLEER. The CDR3 reads CASSQVWGNNSPLHF. CDR3 DNA sequence: TGCGCCAGCAGCCAAGTATGGGGAAATAATTCACCCCTCCACTTT.

The chain is built from TRBV5-1 and TRBJ1-2, with a weak D call TRBD1 (6 bases). Germline V gives CDR1 SGHRS, CDR2 YFSETQ. The CDR3 extends over 13 amino acids. V was shortened by 4 bases and J by 6 bases, with 13 bases between the two germline ends. CDR3 DNA: TGCGCCAGCAGCGCATGGGGGGCTGATGGCTACACCTTC. As protein: CASSAWGADGYTF.

V is TRBV14 and J is TRBJ2-5; 7 nucleotides agree with TRBD1. Germline values: CDR1 SGHDN, CDR2 FVKESK. The CDR3 length is 14 residues. The J segment lost 5 bases and the V segment lost 2 bases, leaving 5 bases of the junction unmatched. CDR3 region: CASSQTTGVETQYF. The DNA of the CDR3 is TGTGCCAGCAGCCAAACCACAGGGGTGGAGACCCAGTACTTC.

The chain carries TRBV28 and TRBJ1-4; weak D call: TRBD1 (5 bases). The CDR3 sequence is 15 residues long. The V end lost 4 bases, the J end lost 6 bases, and 15 bases lay between the germline ends. Germline V gene data show CDR1 as MDHEN and CDR2 as SYDVKM. The CDR3 here is CASSSAGTGDEKLFF. CDR3 nucleotides: TGTGCCAGCAGTTCGGCAGGGACGGGAGATGAAAAACTGTTTTTT.

This chain uses TRBV6-5 with TRBJ1-1; D is possibly TRBD1 (5 bases). The germline V gene has CDR1 MNHEY and CDR2 SVGAGI. CDR3 length equals 11 residues. Trimming shortened V by 6 bases and J by 5 bases, and 7 bases separated the two germline ends. CDR3 sequence reads: CASSGGTEAFF. The CDR3 DNA reads TGTGCCAGCAGCGGGGGTACTGAAGCTTTCTTT.

V gene TRBV4-1 combines with J gene TRBJ1-1; D unresolved. From germline, CDR1 is MGHRA and CDR2 YSYEKL. This CDR3 contains 15 residues. V shed 4 bases and J shed 5 bases, with 17 bases lying between them. The CDR3 bases are TGCGCCAGCAGCCCCCAGTTCCAGAGCCGGACTGAAGCTTTCTTT. Its protein product is CASSPQFQSRTEAFF.

This chain connects TRBV19 to TRBJ2-4; perhaps TRBD1 as D (5 bases). CDR3 size: 15 residues. The ends were cut back, 5 bases at V and 0 bases at J, with 11 bases in the middle. Germline loops: CDR1 LNHDA, CDR2 SQIVND (reference sequence). Here the CDR3 reads CASSDSVLAKNIQYF. CDR3 bases: TGTGCCAGTAGTGACAGTGTTCTAGCCAAAAACATTCAGTACTTC.

This chain joins TRBV28 and TRBJ1-6; D is uncertain. V gave up 3 bases and J gave up 5 bases, with 17 bases separating them. Germline-derived CDR1 and CDR2 are MDHEN and SYDVKM. The CDR3 length is 17 residues. CDR3 nucleotide sequence: TGTGCCAGCAGTTTGGCCGGATTTGGATGGGATAATTCACCCCTCCACTTT. This codes for CASSLAGFGWDNSPLHF.

The CDR3 here is CASSEVFAGPNTEAFF. CDR3 DNA sequence: TGTGCCAGCAGTGAAGTTTTTGCAGGGCCGAACACTGAAGCTTTCTTT. This sequence joins TRBV2 and TRBJ1-1, with TRBD1 as a possible D gene (5 bases). Germline V CDR1 and CDR2: SNHLY, FYNNEI. CDR3 size: 16 residues. The V and J ends lost 1 base and 1 base respectively, with 13 bases between them.

V gene TRBV19 combines with J gene TRBJ2-6; D gene uncertain. CDR3 length equals 19 residues. The V gene lost 5 bases and the J gene lost 0 bases, with 20 bases spanning the gap. The germline V gene encodes CDR1 LNHDA and CDR2 SQIVND (reference sequence). DNA of the CDR3: TGTGCCAGTAGTGGCCTTTGGAAAAAGGCCATCTCTGGGGCCAACGTCCTGACTTTC. It encodes CASSGLWKKAISGANVLTF.

This chain connects TRBV6-5 to TRBJ2-7; maybe TRBD1 (6 bases). CDR3 size: 11 residues. The V gene lost 4 bases and the J gene lost 6 bases, with 7 bases spanning the gap. Germline CDR1 is MNHEY and CDR2 is SVGAGI. The CDR3 reads CASSSGVEQYF. CDR3 sequence (DNA): TGTGCCAGCAGTTCAGGGGTCGAGCAGTACTTC.

This clone was observed a single time. The chain uses TRBV5-4 and TRBJ1-4; 9 bases are shared with TRBD1. Germline CDR1 is SGHNT and CDR2 is YYREEE (reference sequence). V lost 3 bases to trimming and J lost 0 bases; unmatched junction nucleotides: 9. The CDR3 spans 18 residues. The CDR3 sequence: CASSSGPQGAATNEKLFF. CDR3 nucleotides: TGTGCCAGCAGCTCTGGACCACAGGGGGCGGCAACTAATGAAAAACTGTTTTTT.

The chain combines TRBV3-1 (or the pseudogene TRBV3-2) with TRBJ1-1; tentatively, D is TRBD1 (6 bases). The germline gives CDR1 LGHDT, CDR2 YNNKEL (reference sequence). V lost 3 bases to trimming and J lost 4 bases, with 9 bases between them. The CDR3 covers 13 residues. The chain's CDR3 is CASSQGAGTEAFF. The CDR3, as DNA: TGTGCCAGCAGCCAGGGGGCAGGCACTGAAGCTTTCTTT.

This chain uses TRBV6-2 or TRBV6-3 with TRBJ2-7; 11 bases agree with TRBD1. V lost 4 bases to trimming and J lost 5 bases; unmatched junction nucleotides: 7. The germline gives CDR1 MNHEY, CDR2 SVGEGT. This CDR3 has 15 amino acids. In DNA form, the CDR3 reads TGTGCCAGCAGTTCCGGGACAGGGGGGGTCAACGAGCAGTACTTC. Protein sequence: CASSSGTGGVNEQYF.

CDR3 protein: CASSYSGINSGNTIYF. CDR3 coding DNA: TGTGCCAGCAGTTACTCAGGGATAAACTCTGGAAACACCATATATTTT. The chain has TRBV6-5 and TRBJ1-3; no clear D gene. The CDR3 has 16 amino acids. The ends were cut back, 0 bases at V and 0 bases at J, with 9 bases in the middle. Germline V gene sequence: CDR1 MNHEY, CDR2 SVGAGI.

The chain has TRBV7-2 and TRBJ2-7; D ambiguous. Germline values: CDR1 SGHTA, CDR2 FQGNSA. This CDR3 has 12 amino acids. Trimming left V 1 base short and J 3 bases short, with 4 bases between. The CDR3 sequence: CASSLGDYEQYF. The CDR3 coding sequence is TGTGCCAGCAGCTTAGGGGACTACGAGCAGTACTTC.

The J gene is TRBJ1-1, the V gene TRBV4-3; D is perhaps TRBD1 (5 bases). The CDR3 covers 15 residues. From germline, CDR1 is LGHNA and CDR2 YSLEER. Trimming removed 0 bases from V and 3 bases from J, with 11 bases in between. The CDR3 DNA sequence: TGCGCCAGCAGCCAAGATGGGGGTGGGGACACTGAAGCTTTCTTT. This translates into CASSQDGGGDTEAFF.

The rearrangement uses TRBV5-5 and TRBJ2-7, with 8 bases fitting TRBD2. V lost 3 bases to trimming and J lost 1 base; unmatched junction nucleotides: 9. CDR1 SGHKS and CDR2 YYEKEE come from the germline V gene (reference sequence). The CDR3 covers 16 residues. The CDR3: CASSSPGGPGSYEQYF. Here the CDR3 DNA reads TGTGCCAGCAGCTCCCCGGGGGGGCCAGGGTCCTACGAGCAGTACTTC. The full variable domain, with the rest looked up from reference TRBV5-5 and TRBJ2-7, is DAGVTQSPTHLIKTRGQQVTLRCSPISGHKSVSWYQQVLGQGPQFIFQYYEKEERGRGNFPDRFSARQFPNYSSELNVNALLLGDSALYLCASSSPGGPGSYEQYFGPGTRLTVT.